The 18 T cell receptor beta chains in this list originate from one sample, sequenced in a study of cytomegalovirus exposure and HLA in healthy donors. 60 Vbeta and 13 Jbeta primers were used in PCR. Sequencing used immunoSEQ multiplex PCR; TCRdb keeps in-frame clones, though not all of them. This sample yields 150,000 or so clones, of which more than 75% are seen a single time; roughly 3.2% belongs to the top ten. Sequencing used PBMCs. These receptors were obtained from a man aged 18 to 30 in good health and CMV-seropositive.

The chain links TRBV27 to TRBJ2-5; 9 nucleotides line up with TRBD2. The J call is uncertain, as TRBJ2-7 better fits the DNA end. CDR1 and CDR2 (germline): MNHEY, SMNVEV (reference sequence). This CDR3 has 14 amino acids. The CDR3 is CASSLAGPLFEQYF. The CDR3 DNA sequence: TGTGCCAGCAGCCTAGCGGGACCACTCTTCGAGCAGTACTTC.

The rearrangement uses TRBV25-1 and TRBJ1-2, with 8 bases identical to TRBD1. Germline-derived CDR1 and CDR2 are MGHDK and SYGVNS. J was trimmed by 2 bases and V by 3 bases; bases with no gene match: 2. The CDR3 contains 14 residues. The CDR3 coding sequence is TGTGCCAGCAGTGAGTGGACAGGGAACTATGGCTACACCTTC. Translation: CASSEWTGNYGYTF.

This chain connects TRBV13 to TRBJ2-5; 11 nucleotides match TRBD2. CDR1 is PRHDT, CDR2 FYEKMQ, per germline (reference sequence). The CDR3 is made up of 15 amino acids. V gave up 2 bases and J gave up 5 bases; unmatched junction bases: 4. CDR3 protein: CASSLLAGGRETQYF. CDR3 coding DNA: TGTGCCAGCAGCTTATTAGCGGGAGGGAGGGAGACCCAGTACTTC.

The chain links TRBV19 to TRBJ1-1, with 9 bases matching TRBD1. Germline CDR1 LNHDA, CDR2 SQIVND (reference sequence). The ends lost 10 bases at V and 0 bases at J; junction bases unmatched: 9. The CDR3 covers 15 residues. The CDR3 sequence is CATMGTGLMNTEAFF. The CDR3 DNA sequence: TGTGCCACCATGGGGACAGGGCTTATGAACACTGAAGCTTTCTTT.

The chain uses TRBV28 and TRBJ1-2; D is uncertain. The CDR3 is 14 amino acids. The germline gives CDR1 MDHEN, CDR2 SYDVKM. V was clipped by 1 base and J by 8 bases, with 14 bases between them. CDR3 in amino acids: CASSLYPELWGYTF. The CDR3 nucleotides read TGTGCCAGCAGTTTATACCCCGAACTATGGGGCTACACCTTC.

The V gene is TRBV1, the J gene TRBJ1-2; TRBD1 is taken as the D call from the table, unchecked against the DNA. TRBV1 is an annotated pseudogene. This CDR3 is built from 15 residues. The CDR3 reads CTSSQLTERGYGYTF. The CDR3 region has the DNA TGCACCAGCAGCCAATTGACCGAAAGGGGCTATGGCTACACCTTC.

J is TRBJ1-1 and V is TRBV2; D is undetermined. The CDR3 covers 15 residues. V gave up 3 bases and J gave up 1 base, with 12 bases separating them. Germline CDR1 and CDR2: SNHLY and FYNNEI. The CDR3 DNA reads TGTGCCAGCAGTGATTGGAGGACGGGGAACACTGAAGCTTTCTTT. This translates into CASSDWRTGNTEAFF.

CDR3: CASSGTGGKQPQHF. The CDR3 DNA reads as TGTGCCAGCAGTGGGACAGGGGGAAAGCAGCCCCAGCATTTT. The chain carries TRBV2 and TRBJ1-5; TRBD1 matches 10 bases. Germline V lookup: CDR1 SNHLY, CDR2 FYNNEI. V trimming: 4 bases; J trimming: 7 bases; junction bases outside the gene matches: 4. The CDR3 extends over 14 amino acids.

The chain carries TRBV6-1 and TRBJ1-5; no reliable D call. Trimming pared 3 bases from V and 5 bases from J, leaving 5 bases between. CDR3 length: 12 residues. Germline V gives CDR1 MNHNS, CDR2 SASEGT. The CDR3 DNA is TGTGCCAGCAGTGACGTCTATCAGCCCCAGCATTTT. Translation gives CASSDVYQPQHF.

The chain is built from TRBV2 and TRBJ2-7, with 13 bases identical to TRBD2. V lost 5 bases and J lost 6; bases outside the gene matches: 7. The CDR3 runs 15 residues. Germline V lookup: CDR1 SNHLY, CDR2 FYNNEI. CDR3 sequence (DNA): TGTGCCAGCAGTAAGACTAGCGGGGGGTCCCTCGAGCAGTACTTC. Translation gives CASSKTSGGSLEQYF.

The chain has TRBV18 and TRBJ1-2; 10 bases align to TRBD1. CDR3 length: 14 amino acids. The ends lost 4 bases at V and 8 bases at J; junction bases unmatched: 7. The V gene's germline CDR1 is KGHSH and CDR2 LQKENI. CDR3 loop: CASSQSTGGEGYTF. CDR3 nucleotides: TGTGCCAGCTCACAGTCGACAGGGGGCGAGGGCTACACCTTC.

CDR3 loop: CASSEQGARAEAFF. For the CDR3, the DNA is TGTGCCAGCAGTGAGCAGGGTGCAAGGGCTGAAGCTTTCTTT. V gene TRBV6-1 combines with J gene TRBJ1-1, with a possible D match to TRBD1 (5 bases). Germline-derived CDR1 and CDR2 are MNHNS and SASEGT. Trimming took 3 bases from V and 6 from J, leaving 14 bases between them. The CDR3 length is 14 residues.

The chain combines TRBV28 with TRBJ2-7; D gene unclear. Trimming cost V 7 bases and J 1 base, with 11 bases left between them. The CDR3 extends over 13 amino acids. Germline lookup yields CDR1 MDHEN and CDR2 SYDVKM. CDR3 sequence reads: CASKGTVSYEQYF. CDR3 DNA: TGTGCCAGCAAAGGAACAGTTTCCTACGAGCAGTACTTC.

This chain joins TRBV7-9 and TRBJ2-7, with 8 bases that match TRBD1. Germline V gene data show CDR1 as SEHNR and CDR2 as FQNEAQ (reference sequence). The CDR3 totals 12 residues. J lost 4 bases, V lost 10 bases, and 6 bases had no gene match. The CDR3 here is CATRQGLYEQYF. The DNA for the CDR3 is TGTGCCACGAGACAGGGGCTGTACGAGCAGTACTTC. Drawing the rest from reference TRBV7-9 and TRBJ2-7, the complete variable domain is DTGVSQNPRHKITKRGQNVTFRCDPISEHNRLYWYRQTLGQGPEFLTYFQNEAQLEKSRLLSDRFSAERPKGSFSTLEIQRTEQGDSAMYLCATRQGLYEQYFGPGTRLTVT.

The chain employs TRBV28 and TRBJ1-4, with no clear D. Trimming removed 4 bases from V and 5 bases from J, with 14 bases in between. The CDR3 extends over 15 amino acids. In germline, CDR1 is MDHEN, CDR2 SYDVKM. The CDR3 region has the DNA TGTGCCAGCAGTTCCCCCGAGGGCCAAAATGAAAAACTGTTTTTT. It encodes CASSSPEGQNEKLFF.

This chain joins TRBV4-1 and TRBJ2-7, with TRBD1 identical over 7 bases. The CDR3 loop spans 13 amino acids. Germline V gene data show CDR1 as MGHRA and CDR2 as YSYEKL. V was pared by 4 bases and J by 4 bases, with 4 bases of the junction left unmatched. The CDR3 bases are TGCGCCAGCAGCCCGACAGGGCGATACGAGCAGTACTTC. It codes for CASSPTGRYEQYF.

The rearrangement joins TRBV7-9 to TRBJ2-5; 9 bases agree with TRBD2. The CDR3 runs to 16 residues. CDR1 is SEHNR, CDR2 FQNEAQ, per germline (reference sequence). V shed 3 bases and J 3 bases; nucleotides not matched to a gene: 8. CDR3 residues: CASSFGSVAGEETQYF. In DNA form, the CDR3 reads TGTGCCAGCAGCTTTGGGTCAGTAGCGGGAGAAGAGACCCAGTACTTC. The full variable domain, with the rest looked up from reference TRBV7-9 and TRBJ2-5, is DTGVSQNPRHKITKRGQNVTFRCDPISEHNRLYWYRQTLGQGPEFLTYFQNEAQLEKSRLLSDRFSAERPKGSFSTLEIQRTEQGDSAMYLCASSFGSVAGEETQYFGPGTRLLVL.

The CDR3 reads CASRKYGQPVNEQFF. The CDR3 DNA sequence: TGTGCCAGCAGGAAATACGGACAGCCGGTAAATGAGCAGTTCTTC. This chain links TRBV6-4 with TRBJ2-1; possible D gene TRBD1, 6 bases. Germline V gene data show CDR1 as MRHNA and CDR2 as SNTAGT. The CDR3 is 15 amino acids. Trimming left V 6 bases short and J 7 bases short, with 19 bases between.